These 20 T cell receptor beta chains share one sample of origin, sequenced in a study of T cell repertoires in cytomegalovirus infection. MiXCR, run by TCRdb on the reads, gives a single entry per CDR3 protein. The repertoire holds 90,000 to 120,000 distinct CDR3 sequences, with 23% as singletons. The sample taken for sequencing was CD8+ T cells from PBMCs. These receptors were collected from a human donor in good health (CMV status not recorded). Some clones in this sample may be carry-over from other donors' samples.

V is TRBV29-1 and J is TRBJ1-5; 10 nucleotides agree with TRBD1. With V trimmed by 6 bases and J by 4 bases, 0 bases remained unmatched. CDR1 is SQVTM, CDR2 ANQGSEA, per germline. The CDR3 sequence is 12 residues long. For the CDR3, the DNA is TGCAGCGTGGGACAGGGGAATCAGCCCCAGCATTTT. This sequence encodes CSVGQGNQPQHF.

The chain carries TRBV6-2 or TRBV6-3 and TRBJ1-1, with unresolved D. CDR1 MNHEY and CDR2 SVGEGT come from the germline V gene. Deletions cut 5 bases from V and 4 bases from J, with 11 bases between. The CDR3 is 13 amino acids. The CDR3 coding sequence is TGTGCCAGCAGTCGCGCGGACGTCACTGAAGCTTTCTTT. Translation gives CASSRADVTEAFF.

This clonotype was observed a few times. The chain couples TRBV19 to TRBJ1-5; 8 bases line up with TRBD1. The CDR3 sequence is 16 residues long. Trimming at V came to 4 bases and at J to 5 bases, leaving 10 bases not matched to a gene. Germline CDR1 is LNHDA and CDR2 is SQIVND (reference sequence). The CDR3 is CASSNSDRGGYQPQHF. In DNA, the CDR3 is TGTGCCAGTAGTAACTCCGACAGGGGAGGATATCAGCCCCAGCATTTT.

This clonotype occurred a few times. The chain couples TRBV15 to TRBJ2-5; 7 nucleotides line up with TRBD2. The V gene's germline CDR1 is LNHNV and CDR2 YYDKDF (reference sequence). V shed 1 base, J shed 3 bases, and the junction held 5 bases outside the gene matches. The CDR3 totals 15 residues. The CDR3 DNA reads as TGTGCCACCAGCAGAGGGGAGGGAAGGAAAGAGACCCAGTACTTC. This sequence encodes CATSRGEGRKETQYF.

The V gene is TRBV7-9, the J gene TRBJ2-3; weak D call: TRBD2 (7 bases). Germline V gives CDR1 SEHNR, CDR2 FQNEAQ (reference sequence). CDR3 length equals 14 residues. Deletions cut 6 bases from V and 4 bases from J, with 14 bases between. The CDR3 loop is CASSIPGGPDTQYF. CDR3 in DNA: TGTGCCAGCAGTATCCCCGGGGGGCCAGATACGCAGTATTTT.

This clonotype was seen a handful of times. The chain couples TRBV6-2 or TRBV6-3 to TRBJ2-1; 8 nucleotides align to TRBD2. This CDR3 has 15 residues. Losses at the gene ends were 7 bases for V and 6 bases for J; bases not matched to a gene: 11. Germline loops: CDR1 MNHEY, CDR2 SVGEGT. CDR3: CASNPSGGKSNEQFF. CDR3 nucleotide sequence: TGTGCCAGCAATCCAAGCGGGGGCAAGAGCAATGAGCAGTTCTTC.

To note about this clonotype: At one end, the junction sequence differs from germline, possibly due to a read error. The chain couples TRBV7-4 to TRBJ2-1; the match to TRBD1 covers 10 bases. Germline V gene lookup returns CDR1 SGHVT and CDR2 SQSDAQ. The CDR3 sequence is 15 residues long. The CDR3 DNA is TGTGCTAGCAGCTTTTGGGACAGGGGCGATAATGAGCAGTTCTTC. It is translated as CASSFWDRGDNEQFF.

The CDR3 sequence: CASSKRTASYNSPLHF. The CDR3 coding sequence is TGTGCCAGTAGTAAACGGACAGCATCCTATAATTCACCCCTCCACTTT. V gene TRBV19 combines with J gene TRBJ1-6, with a tentative D call TRBD1 (6 bases). CDR3 length: 16 amino acids. CDR1 LNHDA and CDR2 SQIVND come from the germline V gene (reference sequence). Trimming cost V 4 bases and J 1 base, with 11 bases left between them.

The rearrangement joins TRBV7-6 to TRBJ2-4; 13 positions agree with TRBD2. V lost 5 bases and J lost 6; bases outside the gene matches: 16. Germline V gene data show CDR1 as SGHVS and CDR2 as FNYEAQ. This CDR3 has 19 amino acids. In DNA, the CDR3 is TGTGCCAGCAGCCAACTAGCGGGAGGGCCCATTACGCCAAGAAACATTCAGTACTTC. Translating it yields CASSQLAGGPITPRNIQYF.

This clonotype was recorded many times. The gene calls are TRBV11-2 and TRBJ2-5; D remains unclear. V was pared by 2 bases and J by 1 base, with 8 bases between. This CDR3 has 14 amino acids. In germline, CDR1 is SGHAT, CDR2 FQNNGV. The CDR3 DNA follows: TGTGCCAGCAGCTTATTATCGGGCCAAGAGACCCAGTACTTC. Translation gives CASSLLSGQETQYF.

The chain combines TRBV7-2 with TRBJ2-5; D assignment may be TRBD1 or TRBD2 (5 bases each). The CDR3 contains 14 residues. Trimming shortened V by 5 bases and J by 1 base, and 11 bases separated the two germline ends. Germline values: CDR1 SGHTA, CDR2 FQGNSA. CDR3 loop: CASSPPGPQETQYF. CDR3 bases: TGTGCCAGCAGCCCGCCGGGACCCCAAGAGACCCAGTACTTC.

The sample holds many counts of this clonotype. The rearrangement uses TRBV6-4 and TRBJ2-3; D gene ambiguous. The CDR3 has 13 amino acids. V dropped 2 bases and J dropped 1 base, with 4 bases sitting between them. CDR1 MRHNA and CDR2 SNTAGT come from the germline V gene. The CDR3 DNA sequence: TGTGCCAGCAGTGACACCGGCACAGATACGCAGTATTTT. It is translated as CASSDTGTDTQYF.

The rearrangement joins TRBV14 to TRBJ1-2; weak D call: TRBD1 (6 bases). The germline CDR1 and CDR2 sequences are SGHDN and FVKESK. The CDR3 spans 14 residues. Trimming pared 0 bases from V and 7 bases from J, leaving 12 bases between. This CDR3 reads CASSQDRGASGYTF. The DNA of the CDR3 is TGTGCCAGCAGCCAAGATCGGGGGGCGAGTGGCTACACCTTC.

DNA for the CDR3: TGTGCCTGGAGCCAGGGGGCTGATCAGCCCCAGCATTTT. It yields the protein CAWSQGADQPQHF. J is TRBJ1-5 and V is TRBV30; 8 bases match TRBD1. J gave up 5 bases and V 3 bases, and 3 bases lay outside the gene matches. The germline V gene has CDR1 GTSNPN and CDR2 SVGIG (reference sequence). This CDR3 region has 13 residues. Full variable domain (missing parts from reference TRBV30 and TRBJ1-5): SQTIHQWPATLVQPVGSPLSLECTVEGTSNPNLYWYRQAAGRGLQLLFYSVGIGQISSEVPQNLSASRPQDRQFILSSKKLLLSDSGFYLCAWSQGADQPQHFGDGTRLSIL.

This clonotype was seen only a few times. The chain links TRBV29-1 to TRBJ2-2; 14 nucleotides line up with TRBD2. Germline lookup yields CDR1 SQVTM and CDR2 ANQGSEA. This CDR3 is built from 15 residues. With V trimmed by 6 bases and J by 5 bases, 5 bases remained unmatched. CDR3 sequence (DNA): TGCAGCGTCGGGACTAGCGGGAGTATGACCGGGGAGCTGTTTTTT. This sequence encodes CSVGTSGSMTGELFF.

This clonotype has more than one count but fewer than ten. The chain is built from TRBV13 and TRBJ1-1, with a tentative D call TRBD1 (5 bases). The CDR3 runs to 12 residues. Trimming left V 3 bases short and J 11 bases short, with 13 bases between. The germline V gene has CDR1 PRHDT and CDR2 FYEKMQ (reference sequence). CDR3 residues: CASSFGTGAAFF. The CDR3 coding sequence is TGTGCCAGCAGCTTCGGAACAGGCGCCGCTTTCTTT.

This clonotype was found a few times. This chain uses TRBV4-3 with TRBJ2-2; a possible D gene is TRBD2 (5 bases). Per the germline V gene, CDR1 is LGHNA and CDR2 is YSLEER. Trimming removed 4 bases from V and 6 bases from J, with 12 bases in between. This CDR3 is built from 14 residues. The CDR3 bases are TGCGCCAGCAGCCTGGCTAAGGAGGCCGGGGAGCTGTTTTTT. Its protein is CASSLAKEAGELFF.

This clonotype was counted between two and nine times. For the CDR3, the DNA is TGTGCCAGCAGCAGGGGAGGGCCGAATGAGCAGTTCTTC. Its protein product is CASSRGGPNEQFF. The chain has TRBV27 and TRBJ2-1; D may be TRBD2 (7 bases). The CDR3 has 13 residues. Between the trimmed V and J ends, which lost 6 bases and 7 bases, there was a span of 13 bases. CDR1 MNHEY and CDR2 SMNVEV come from the germline V gene (reference sequence).

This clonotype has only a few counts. CDR3 bases: TGCGCCAGCAGCCAAGGATCAGATAACACTGAAGCTTTCTTT. Protein sequence: CASSQGSDNTEAFF. The chain employs TRBV4-3 and TRBJ1-1; D not certain. The germline V and J ends were trimmed by 1 base and 2 bases, with 8 bases remaining between them. CDR3 length: 14 residues. The V gene's germline CDR1 is LGHNA and CDR2 YSLEER.

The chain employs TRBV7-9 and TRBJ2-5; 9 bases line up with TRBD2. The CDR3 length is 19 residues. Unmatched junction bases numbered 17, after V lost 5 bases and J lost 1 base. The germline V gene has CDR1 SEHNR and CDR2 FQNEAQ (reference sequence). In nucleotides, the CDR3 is TGTGCCAGCAGCCGCCCTGGGCTAGCGGGAAGGATAATCCAAGAGACCCAGTACTTC. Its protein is CASSRPGLAGRIIQETQYF. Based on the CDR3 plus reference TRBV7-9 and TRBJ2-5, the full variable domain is DTGVSQNPRHKITKRGQNVTFRCDPISEHNRLYWYRQTLGQGPEFLTYFQNEAQLEKSRLLSDRFSAERPKGSFSTLEIQRTEQGDSAMYLCASSRPGLAGRIIQETQYFGPGTRLLVL.